What follows are 11 T cell receptor beta chains derived from one specimen sequenced in a study of T cells in Graves' hyperthyroidism and ophthalmopathy. RNA transcripts yielded amplified TCR beta CDR3 regions. First-round RT-PCR with HTBI primers amplified the TCR CDR3 region. Via MiXCR, TCRdb re-called the multiplex PCR reads, giving one row per CDR3 protein. Of 600,000 or so distinct CDR3 sequences listed, roughly 15% are singletons. Sequenced sample: blood. The receptors derive from a woman between 45 and 60 years old with Graves' ophthalmopathy.

The sample holds many counts of this clonotype. The rearrangement uses TRBV7-2 and TRBJ2-7, with 7 bases fitting TRBD2. The CDR3 is 15 residues long. Germline V CDR1 and CDR2: SGHTA, FQGNSA. Losses at the gene ends were 5 bases for V and 2 bases for J; bases not matched to a gene: 9. CDR3 region: CASSRSGLPTYEQYF. The CDR3 coding sequence is TGTGCCAGCAGCCGTAGCGGGCTCCCAACCTACGAGCAGTACTTC.

This clonotype was counted many times. The chain joins TRBV28 to TRBJ2-3; a weak D match, TRBD1 (5 bases). V was shortened by 5 bases and J by 5 bases, with 5 bases between the two germline ends. Germline V gene data show CDR1 as MDHEN and CDR2 as SYDVKM. The CDR3 loop spans 11 amino acids. The CDR3 sequence is CASSQGDTQYF. DNA for the CDR3: TGTGCCAGCAGTCAGGGAGATACGCAGTATTTT.

In this sample, this clonotype turned up many times. The chain recombines TRBV7-2 with TRBJ1-1; D call uncertain. The CDR3 consists of 15 residues. Trimming removed 1 base at V and 0 bases at J, with 9 bases between. Looked up from germline, CDR1 is SGHTA and CDR2 is FQGNSA. CDR3 DNA: TGTGCCAGCAGCTTAGTGGTAGGCCTGAACACTGAAGCTTTCTTT. It specifies CASSLVVGLNTEAFF. The whole variable domain, filled in from reference TRBV7-2 and TRBJ1-1, reads GAGVSQSPSNKVTEKGKDVELRCDPISGHTALYWYRQSLGQGLEFLIYFQGNSAPDKSGLPSDRFSAERTGGSVSTLTIQRTQQEDSAVYLCASSLVVGLNTEAFFGQGTRLTVV.

This clonotype was recorded a few times. The chain joins TRBV20-1 to TRBJ2-3; D unresolved. Germline V gene lookup returns CDR1 DFQATT and CDR2 SNEGSKA (reference sequence). The germline V and J ends were trimmed by 3 bases and 2 bases, with 15 bases remaining between them. The CDR3 length is 15 residues. The CDR3, as DNA: TGCAGTGCTAGGTGGCCGCGGCCAGACACAGATACGCAGTATTTT. It translates to CSARWPRPDTDTQYF.

This clonotype was seen ten or more times. This rearrangement joins TRBV20-1 to TRBJ2-3; possible D gene TRBD1, 6 bases. Trimming pared 7 bases from V and 4 bases from J, leaving 21 bases between. Germline CDR1 DFQATT, CDR2 SNEGSKA (reference sequence). The CDR3 runs 15 residues. In nucleotides, the CDR3 is TGCAGTGGAAATCCACAGGGTAGTTTCTCAGATACGCAGTATTTT. This encodes CSGNPQGSFSDTQYF.

This clonotype was seen repeatedly, ten times or more. V and J are TRBV28 and TRBJ2-5; tentatively, D is TRBD1 (6 bases). The CDR3 contains 15 residues. Trimming pared 5 bases from V and 0 bases from J, leaving 13 bases between. Germline V CDR1 and CDR2: MDHEN, SYDVKM. The CDR3 nucleotides are TGTGCCAGCAGTGAGGCAGGGGAGTACCAAGAGACCCAGTACTTC. It codes for CASSEAGEYQETQYF.

This clonotype was counted between two and nine times. V usage is TRBV28 and J usage is TRBJ2-2; D tentatively reads TRBD1 or TRBD2 (6 bases each). CDR1 and CDR2 (germline): MDHEN, SYDVKM. The CDR3 covers 14 residues. V was cut by 9 bases and J by 6 bases, with 17 bases left in between. The CDR3 loop reads CASLGGHGAGELFF. CDR3 bases: TGTGCCAGTTTAGGGGGGCACGGCGCCGGGGAGCTGTTTTTT.

This clonotype was observed many times. V is TRBV7-9 and J is TRBJ2-1; D is possibly TRBD2 (6 bases). This CDR3 is 13 amino acids long. The germline V gene has CDR1 SEHNR and CDR2 FQNEAQ (reference sequence). The germline V and J ends were trimmed by 3 bases and 8 bases, with 11 bases remaining between them. CDR3 sequence: CASSLSGGDEQFF. The CDR3 DNA sequence: TGTGCCAGCAGCTTGTCAGGAGGGGATGAGCAGTTCTTC.

There are many counts of this clonotype. This chain uses TRBV2 with TRBJ2-1; D gene unclear. CDR3 length: 15 residues. Germline CDR1 reads SNHLY; CDR2 reads FYNNEI. Trimming removed 0 bases at V and 3 bases at J, with 9 bases between. CDR3 sequence (DNA): TGTGCCAGCAGTGAAGCGGAGACTTTCTACAATGAGCAGTTCTTC. This gives the protein CASSEAETFYNEQFF. The full variable domain, rest sourced from reference TRBV2 and TRBJ2-1, is EPEVTQTPSHQVTQMGQEVILRCVPISNHLYFYWYRQILGQKVEFLVSFYNNEISEKSEIFDDQFSVERPDGSNFTLKIRSTKLEDSAMYFCASSEAETFYNEQFFGPGTRLTVL.

The chain combines TRBV19 with TRBJ2-1, with 10 nucleotides matching TRBD2. The V gene's germline CDR1 is LNHDA and CDR2 SQIVND (reference sequence). With V trimmed by 5 bases and J by 9 bases, 13 bases remained unmatched. This CDR3 is 16 amino acids long. The CDR3 loop reads CASSPQSGTSVSEQFF. The CDR3 DNA reads TGTGCCAGTAGTCCGCAATCCGGGACTAGCGTTAGTGAGCAGTTCTTC.

This clonotype was recorded many times. The V call is TRBV10-3, the J call TRBJ2-3; 7 bases align to TRBD2. V was clipped by 2 bases and J by 5 bases; unmatched bases: 13. This CDR3 is built from 17 residues. Germline V gene sequence: CDR1 ENHRY, CDR2 SYGVKD. CDR3 DNA: TGTGCCATCAGTGAGCCCCTGGGAGGGCCTAATAAAGATACGCAGTATTTT. Protein: CAISEPLGGPNKDTQYF.